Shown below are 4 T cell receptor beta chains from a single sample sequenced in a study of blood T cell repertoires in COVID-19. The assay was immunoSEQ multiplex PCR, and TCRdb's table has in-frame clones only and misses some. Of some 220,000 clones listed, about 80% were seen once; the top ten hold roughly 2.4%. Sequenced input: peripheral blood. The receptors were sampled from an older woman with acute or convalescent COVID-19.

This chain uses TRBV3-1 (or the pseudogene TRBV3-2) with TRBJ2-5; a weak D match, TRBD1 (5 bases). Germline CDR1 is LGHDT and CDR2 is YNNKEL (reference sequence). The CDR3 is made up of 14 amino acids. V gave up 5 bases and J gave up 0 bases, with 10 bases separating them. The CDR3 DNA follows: TGTGCCAGCAGCAGAGACAGAGACCAAGAGACCCAGTACTTC. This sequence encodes CASSRDRDQETQYF.

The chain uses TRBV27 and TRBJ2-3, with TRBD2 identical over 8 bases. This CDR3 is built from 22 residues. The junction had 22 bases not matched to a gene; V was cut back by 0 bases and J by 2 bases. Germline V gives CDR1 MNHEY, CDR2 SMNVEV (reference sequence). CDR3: CASSLSPGGLGNPTLDTDTQYF. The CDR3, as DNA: TGTGCCAGCAGTTTATCGCCCGGGGGACTAGGCAACCCTACACTCGACACAGATACGCAGTATTTT.

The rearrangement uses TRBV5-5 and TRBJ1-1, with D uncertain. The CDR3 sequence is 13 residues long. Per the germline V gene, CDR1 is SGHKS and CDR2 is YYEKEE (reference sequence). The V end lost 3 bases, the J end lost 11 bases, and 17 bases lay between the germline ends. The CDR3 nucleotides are TGTGCCAGCAGCTCACAAGGCGGAGGCTTGGCTTTCTTT. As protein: CASSSQGGGLAFF.

The CDR3 protein is CASTLQSGGSTEAFF. CDR3 nucleotides: TGCGCCAGCACGCTCCAGTCAGGGGGAAGTACTGAAGCTTTCTTT. The chain couples TRBV4-1 to TRBJ1-1; 7 bases agree with TRBD1. The CDR3 is 15 amino acids. Germline V gene data show CDR1 as MGHRA and CDR2 as YSYEKL. V lost 7 bases to trimming and J lost 5 bases; unmatched junction nucleotides: 13.